Listed below are T cell receptor beta chains from one sample, sequenced in a study of T-cell memory formation after mild COVID-19. TCRdb redid the calling of the 5' RACE reads with MiXCR, one entry per CDR3 protein. Here the sample spans fewer than 400,000 distinct CDR3 sequences, 13% being singletons. The sequencing input was PBMCs or a T cell subset sorted from them (not recorded which). Every receptor here comes from a man between 18 and 29 years old who had mild COVID-19 (a few samples of this study predate the infection). Cell type and time point are not known. CDR3s include the opening cysteine and the closing phenylalanine or tryptophan. A D gene is named only where the DNA matches it firmly. Size tells how often a clone was seen (once, few, many) or the class of an expanded clone, and some rows leave it out.

CDR3	DNA	D	J	size	V
CASSQGLGGGGYGYTF	TGCGCCAGCAGCCAAGGGCTGGGGGGGGGCGGCTATGGCTACACCTTC	.	TRBJ1-2	few	TRBV4-1
CASSGTYKETQYF	TGTGCCAGCAGTGGGACCTACAAAGAGACCCAGTACTTC	.	TRBJ2-5	.	TRBV12-3/TRBV12-4
CASSQEVRGQGETQYF	TGCGCCAGCAGTCAAGAGGTTAGGGGCCAGGGGGAGACCCAGTACTTC	.	TRBJ2-5	.	TRBV23-1
CASSYAGVITDTQYF	TGCGCCAGCAGCTACGCGGGGGTCATCACAGATACGCAGTATTTT	TRBD2	TRBJ2-3	few	TRBV4-1
CASSQDGDTDTQYF	TGCGCCAGCAGCCAGGACGGTGACACAGATACGCAGTATTTT	.	TRBJ2-3	.	TRBV5-1
CASSVSGVNTGELFF	TGTGCCAGCAGCGTCAGCGGGGTAAACACCGGGGAGCTGTTTTTT	TRBD2	TRBJ2-2	.	TRBV9
CSVPSGTVPYEQYF	TGCAGCGTTCCATCCGGGACGGTTCCCTACGAGCAGTACTTC	.	TRBJ2-7	once	TRBV29-1
CASSQVPENEQFF	TGCGCCAGCAGCCAAGTCCCCGAGAATGAGCAGTTCTTC	.	TRBJ2-1	many	TRBV4-3
CASSYGQTQYF	TGTGCCAGCAGTTACGGACAGACCCAGTACTTC	.	TRBJ2-5	.	TRBV6-6
CASSESMRGLITEAFF	TGCGCCAGCAGTGAGTCGATGCGTGGGCTAATAACTGAAGCTTTCTTT	.	TRBJ1-1	.	TRBV10-1